This T cell receptor beta chain emerged from a study of naive and memory T cell subsets. A remark on this clonotype: Its cognate antigen is unknown.

Regarding the study as a whole: Diversity fell and Gini index rose from naive through CM, EM, EMRA. TCR counts from RNA may reflect activation-linked expression changes.

EMRA cells were CD45RA+CD27-, and effector memory cells CD45RA-CD27-. Both TRBC1 and TRBC2 were covered by a beta constant-region primer of two equimolar oligonucleotides. Ligation attached a single-stranded oligonucleotide with a 12-nucleotide UMI and the SP2 primer to the cDNA 3' end. TCRdb re-derived calls from the UMI-ligation and nested PCR reads in MiXCR, one entry per CDR3 protein. The sample includes roughly 40,000 distinct CDR3 sequences, 10% to 15% of them seen just once. This CDR3 is built from 14 residues. The V end lost 4 bases, the J end lost 4 bases, and 14 bases lay between the germline ends. Germline CDR1 reads SGHRS; CDR2 reads YFSETQ.

The chain combines TRBV5-1 with TRBJ1-2, with D unresolved. This clonotype was sampled from a human donor in good health. The sample comprised effector memory CD4+ T cells from blood. Noted subset: effector memory, CD45RA- CD27-. Here the CDR3 reads CASSPAQKFYGYTF. The CDR3 nucleotides read TGCGCCAGCAGCCCCGCCCAGAAGTTCTATGGCTACACCTTC.